A selection of T cell receptor beta chains follows, all from one sample in a study of beta chain features in type 1 diabetes. Some clones are missing from TCRdb's copy, which holds only in-frame ones; the method was immunoSEQ multiplex PCR. Counted here are roughly 700,000 clones, about an eighth occurring once; the ten biggest clones make up 0.022%. The sample was naive CD4+ T cells from blood. The origin of the receptors is a man between 18 and 29 years old with type 1 diabetes. Both conserved end residues are part of each CDR3. Not every row has a clone size; where given, it reads once, few, many or a size class.

>TRBV19|.|TRBJ1-2
CASSIEAGFYGYTF
>TRBV6-5|few|TRBJ1-1
CASSYGRAFF
>TRBV9|.|TRBJ2-7
CASSADRGRQEQYF
>TRBV10-2|.|TRBJ2-3
CASSDQLEAQYF
>TRBV20-1|.|TRBJ1-2
CSANSNYGYTF
>TRBV7-8|.|TRBJ1-4
CASRLGRGGGEKLFF
>TRBV6-6|.|TRBJ1-2
CATGQGANYGYTF
>TRBV4-2|.|TRBJ2-3
CASSQEEGIGRGAAADTQYF
>TRBV19|few|TRBJ2-5
CASSIAHSQQQTQYF
>TRBV2|.|TRBJ1-5
CASSERLGSNQPQHF
>TRBV29-1|.|TRBJ1-4
CSVSGQGVEKLFF
>TRBV30|.|TRBJ2-4
CAWSLGQGWNIQYF
>TRBV7-8|few|TRBJ1-1
CASSLTTMNTEAFF
>TRBV9|.|TRBJ2-5
CASSGGTQETQYF
>TRBV4-1|few|TRBJ1-3
CASSLTLRPGTGNTIYF
>TRBV10-3|few|TRBJ1-1
CAISPSGNTEAFF
>TRBV15|few|TRBJ1-2
CATSRDSPGDYGYTF
>TRBV27|few|TRBJ2-3
CASSHRDSRGDTQYF
>TRBV25-1|few|TRBJ2-7
CASSDQGEYEQYF
>TRBV29-1|.|TRBJ1-1
CSAITGTGGSVVGNTEAFF
>TRBV27|.|TRBJ2-7
CASSERDGTLYEQYF
>TRBV28|few|TRBJ1-6
CASTEQGSPLHF
>TRBV2|.|TRBJ2-2
CASSPLQGDTGELFF
>TRBV6-6|.|TRBJ1-4
CASRPGTGDEKLFF
>TRBV19|.|TRBJ1-3
CASRRGGSSGNTIYF
>TRBV11-3|.|TRBJ2-3
CASSISTDTQYF
>TRBV5-1|.|TRBJ2-3
CASSLGAPGLGTDTQYF
>TRBV30|.|TRBJ1-1
CAWSVLATEAFF
>TRBV6-5|few|TRBJ2-7
CASSLYDEQYF
>TRBV10-3|.|TRBJ2-3
CAIPAGPDTQYF
>TRBV18|.|TRBJ2-1
CASSPRGGELSSYNEQFF
>TRBV19|once|TRBJ2-7
CASSSTGEGYEQYF
>TRBV6-6|few|TRBJ2-1
CASSSRDRGHIDEQFF
>TRBV6-1|.|TRBJ1-2
CASRDGGYGYTF
>TRBV7-9|few|TRBJ1-1
CASSFSDMNTEAFF
>TRBV19|.|TRBJ1-1
CASTPGGTNTEAFF
>TRBV7-2|.|TRBJ2-2
CASNVQGPQTGELFF
>TRBV4-1|few|TRBJ1-4
CASSQDRRPSATNEKLFF
>TRBV30|.|TRBJ2-1
CAWSAGGTYNEQFF
>TRBV7-2|few|TRBJ1-1
CASSESGRRNTEAFF
>TRBV29-1|.|TRBJ1-2
CSVEATPEGYGYTF
>TRBV28|few|TRBJ2-1
CASSFLAGGRNEQFF
>TRBV9|.|TRBJ2-2
CASSAQVGMSGELFF
>TRBV7-2|.|TRBJ1-1
CASSLVSGGTEAFF
>TRBV14|once|TRBJ2-7
CASSSQVGPYEQYF
>TRBV5-6|few|TRBJ1-4
CASSFDRAEKLFF
>TRBV9|few|TRBJ2-3
CASSALTGGDTQYF
>TRBV7-9|few|TRBJ2-7
CASSTPWGGEQYF
>TRBV21-1|.|TRBJ2-5
CASSKQGAHLETQYF
>TRBV14|few|TRBJ2-1
CASRGTVDLGEFF
>TRBV6-5|.|TRBJ2-1
CASRRGASNEQFF
>TRBV30|.|TRBJ2-3
CAWTVGGVADTQYF
>TRBV19|few|TRBJ1-2
CASSIAVETTNYGYTF
>TRBV5-1|few|TRBJ1-1
CASSLGSPWAEAFF
>TRBV29-1|.|TRBJ1-6
CSASDTGNSPLHF